Listed below are T cell receptor beta chains from one sample, sequenced in a study of blood T cell repertoires in COVID-19. This table comes from immunoSEQ multiplex PCR, and its TCRdb copy is limited to in-frame clones, with some not included. The data contain a few hundred thousand clones, around 84% of them seen just once; the ten biggest clones take up roughly 1.4%. Sequencing was carried out using peripheral blood. The receptors come from a woman aged 35 to 49 who had recovered from COVID-19. Both conserved end residues are part of each CDR3. The order of the fields is J gene, V gene, D gene, clone size, CDR3 DNA, CDR3 protein. D genes are given only for firm matches. Not all rows give a size; the values are once, few, many and, for expanded clones, a class.

j_gene: TRBJ1-1
v_gene: TRBV5-6
d_gene: NA
abundance: NA
CDR3nt: TGTGCCAGCAGCTTGCGGACAGATATGAACACTGAAGCTTTCTTT
CDR3aa: CASSLRTDMNTEAFF

j_gene: TRBJ2-7
v_gene: TRBV25-1
d_gene: TRBD1
abundance: NA
CDR3nt: TGTGCCAGCAGTGAATCAGGGACAGCGAGGGAGTACTTC
CDR3aa: CASSESGTAREYF

j_gene: TRBJ2-5
v_gene: TRBV5-1
d_gene: NA
abundance: once
CDR3nt: TGCGCCAGCAGGACAGAACCTCAAGAGACCCAGTACTTC
CDR3aa: CASRTEPQETQYF

j_gene: TRBJ2-2
v_gene: TRBV30
d_gene: NA
abundance: NA
CDR3nt: TGTGCCTGGAGACCGGTCACCGGGGAGCTGTTTTTT
CDR3aa: CAWRPVTGELFF

j_gene: TRBJ2-7
v_gene: TRBV7-9
d_gene: TRBD1
abundance: once
CDR3nt: TGTGCCAGCAGCCGGGGACAGGGGAAGACCTACGAGCAGTACTTC
CDR3aa: CASSRGQGKTYEQYF

j_gene: TRBJ2-2
v_gene: TRBV19
d_gene: NA
abundance: once
CDR3nt: TGTGCCAGTAGGACTACAGGGTTTGGAACCGGGGAGCTGTTTTTT
CDR3aa: CASRTTGFGTGELFF

j_gene: TRBJ1-5
v_gene: TRBV6-5
d_gene: TRBD1
abundance: NA
CDR3nt: TGTGCCAGCAGTCAGGGACAGGGGGCCTCTCAGCCCCAGCATTTT
CDR3aa: CASSQGQGASQPQHF

j_gene: TRBJ2-3
v_gene: TRBV7-9
d_gene: NA
abundance: NA
CDR3nt: TGTGCCAGCAGCTCCAGCAGGTGGCAGGGAATAGATACGCAGTATTTT
CDR3aa: CASSSSRWQGIDTQYF

j_gene: TRBJ1-1
v_gene: TRBV4-2
d_gene: TRBD1
abundance: NA
CDR3nt: TGTGCCAGCAGCCCTGGGACAGGGGGGACTGAAGCTTTCTTT
CDR3aa: CASSPGTGGTEAFF

j_gene: TRBJ1-1
v_gene: TRBV6-5
d_gene: NA
abundance: NA
CDR3nt: TGTGCCAGCAGTTCAGGATTCCCGGGGACTGAAGCTTTCTTT
CDR3aa: CASSSGFPGTEAFF

j_gene: TRBJ1-1
v_gene: TRBV7-2
d_gene: NA
abundance: few
CDR3nt: TGTGCCAGCAGCTTTCGGTTCTCTGAAGCTTTCTTT
CDR3aa: CASSFRFSEAFF

j_gene: TRBJ2-3
v_gene: TRBV19
d_gene: NA
abundance: NA
CDR3nt: TGTGCCAGTAGTATGAGGAGCGGTACGCAGTATTTT
CDR3aa: CASSMRSGTQYF

j_gene: TRBJ2-1
v_gene: TRBV11-3
d_gene: NA
abundance: NA
CDR3nt: TGTGCCAGCAGCTTCTCCCTGGACAGTTACAATGAGCAGTTCTTC
CDR3aa: CASSFSLDSYNEQFF

j_gene: TRBJ2-1
v_gene: TRBV28
d_gene: TRBD1
abundance: once
CDR3nt: TGTGCCAGCAGGAGGACAGGGTATAGTGATGAGCAGTTCTTC
CDR3aa: CASRRTGYSDEQFF

j_gene: TRBJ2-3
v_gene: TRBV7-9
d_gene: TRBD1
abundance: NA
CDR3nt: TGTGCCAGCAGCTCCCGTGTGGGGCCAGGGGGATATTACACAGATACGCAGTATTTT
CDR3aa: CASSSRVGPGGYYTDTQYF

j_gene: TRBJ2-1
v_gene: TRBV2
d_gene: NA
abundance: NA
CDR3nt: TGTGCCAGCAGACCAGGGGCCGACTACAATGAGCAGTTCTTC
CDR3aa: CASRPGADYNEQFF

j_gene: TRBJ1-6
v_gene: TRBV11-3
d_gene: NA
abundance: NA
CDR3nt: TGTGCCAGCAGCTTAGATAAACAGGGCAATTCACCCCTCCACTTT
CDR3aa: CASSLDKQGNSPLHF

j_gene: TRBJ1-4
v_gene: TRBV18
d_gene: TRBD1
abundance: NA
CDR3nt: TGTGCCAGCTCACAAAACTTCCTAGGACAGGGGAGAAATCCTAGTTCCGCAACTAATGAAAAACTGTTTTTT
CDR3aa: CASSQNFLGQGRNPSSATNEKLFF

j_gene: TRBJ1-2
v_gene: TRBV5-1
d_gene: TRBD1
abundance: many
CDR3nt: TGCGCCAGCAGCTTCGGGACAGGGACTGATGGCTACACCTTC
CDR3aa: CASSFGTGTDGYTF

j_gene: TRBJ1-6
v_gene: TRBV6-5
d_gene: NA
abundance: NA
CDR3nt: TGTGCCAGCAGCCCACTATCCTATAATTCACCCCTCCACTTT
CDR3aa: CASSPLSYNSPLHF

j_gene: TRBJ1-5
v_gene: TRBV7-6
d_gene: TRBD1
abundance: NA
CDR3nt: TGTGCCAGCAGCTTAGTAGGGGGACAGGGGGCAAAAAATCAGCCCCAGCATTTT
CDR3aa: CASSLVGGQGAKNQPQHF

j_gene: TRBJ1-3
v_gene: TRBV27
d_gene: TRBD1
abundance: once
CDR3nt: TGTGCCAGCAGTTCAGGGGGAGGAGGAAACACCATATATTTT
CDR3aa: CASSSGGGGNTIYF

j_gene: TRBJ1-2
v_gene: TRBV19
d_gene: TRBD1
abundance: NA
CDR3nt: TGTGCCAGTACCTCTGACAGGGGGGACTATGGCTACACCTTC
CDR3aa: CASTSDRGDYGYTF

j_gene: TRBJ1-1
v_gene: TRBV14
d_gene: NA
abundance: NA
CDR3nt: TGTGCCAGCAGCCAAGAATGGAATCGGGCTGAAGCTTTCTTT
CDR3aa: CASSQEWNRAEAFF

j_gene: TRBJ2-3
v_gene: TRBV5-1
d_gene: NA
abundance: NA
CDR3nt: TGCGCCAGCAGCTTGTTTACAAGCACAGATACGCAGTATTTT
CDR3aa: CASSLFTSTDTQYF

j_gene: TRBJ2-3
v_gene: TRBV4-3
d_gene: NA
abundance: NA
CDR3nt: TGCGCCAGCAGCCAAGGATACCTGGAGGCCCGGAGTAGCACAGATACGCAGTATTTT
CDR3aa: CASSQGYLEARSSTDTQYF

j_gene: TRBJ1-2
v_gene: TRBV20-1
d_gene: NA
abundance: NA
CDR3nt: TGCAGTGCTAGAGTATATGGCTACACCTTC
CDR3aa: CSARVYGYTF

j_gene: TRBJ1-2
v_gene: TRBV18
d_gene: NA
abundance: NA
CDR3nt: TGTGCCAGCTCTAGCAACCGGGACACAGCCTTCGGACTGTCAGCCTTC
CDR3aa: CASSSNRDTAFGLSAF

j_gene: TRBJ1-1
v_gene: TRBV5-6
d_gene: NA
abundance: NA
CDR3nt: TGTGCCAGCAGCTTGATGGGGCTTACGGCTTTCTTT
CDR3aa: CASSLMGLTAFF

j_gene: TRBJ2-6
v_gene: TRBV5-1
d_gene: NA
abundance: NA
CDR3nt: TGCGCCAGCAGCTTGAGCGGACAGCTCTCTGGGGCCAACGTCCTGACTTTC
CDR3aa: CASSLSGQLSGANVLTF

j_gene: TRBJ1-1
v_gene: TRBV9
d_gene: NA
abundance: NA
CDR3nt: TGTGCCAGCAGCCCGGGACAAAACACTGAAGCTTTCTTT
CDR3aa: CASSPGQNTEAFF

j_gene: TRBJ2-5
v_gene: TRBV5-1
d_gene: TRBD1
abundance: NA
CDR3nt: TGCGCCAGCAGCTTCGGACAGGGCCAAGAGACCCAGTACTTC
CDR3aa: CASSFGQGQETQYF

j_gene: TRBJ1-4
v_gene: TRBV14
d_gene: TRBD1
abundance: NA
CDR3nt: TGTGCCAGCCGAGGACAGGGGGCAGGAACTAATGAAAAACTGTTTTTT
CDR3aa: CASRGQGAGTNEKLFF

j_gene: TRBJ1-2
v_gene: TRBV5-4
d_gene: NA
abundance: NA
CDR3nt: TGTGCCAGCAGCTTAGGACAAAACTATGGCTACACCTTC
CDR3aa: CASSLGQNYGYTF

j_gene: TRBJ2-1
v_gene: TRBV5-1
d_gene: TRBD2
abundance: NA
CDR3nt: TGCGCCAGCAGCTTAGCGGGGGAAACCTACAATGAGCAGTTCTTC
CDR3aa: CASSLAGETYNEQFF

j_gene: TRBJ2-1
v_gene: TRBV6-5
d_gene: NA
abundance: NA
CDR3nt: TGTGCCAGCAGTTACCTCCTCGGAGGCGACAATGAGCAGTTCTTC
CDR3aa: CASSYLLGGDNEQFF

j_gene: TRBJ2-2
v_gene: TRBV6-6
d_gene: TRBD2
abundance: few
CDR3nt: TGTGCCAGCAGTTACGACAACGGGGGGGCCATCGGGGAGCTGTTTTTT
CDR3aa: CASSYDNGGAIGELFF

j_gene: TRBJ2-3
v_gene: TRBV9
d_gene: TRBD2
abundance: NA
CDR3nt: TGTGCCAGCAGGAGACTAGCGGGTTCCACAGATACGCAGTATTTT
CDR3aa: CASRRLAGSTDTQYF

j_gene: TRBJ2-5
v_gene: TRBV24-1
d_gene: NA
abundance: NA
CDR3nt: TGTGCCACCAGTGATTTATCCGGGGAAGAGACCCAGTACTTC
CDR3aa: CATSDLSGEETQYF

j_gene: TRBJ2-7
v_gene: TRBV4-3
d_gene: NA
abundance: NA
CDR3nt: TGCGCCAGCTCCCCTTCGCGGGACGGCTCCTACGAGCAGTACTTC
CDR3aa: CASSPSRDGSYEQYF

j_gene: TRBJ1-2
v_gene: TRBV9
d_gene: NA
abundance: NA
CDR3nt: TGTGCCAGCAGTGCTAATGATGGGCTCCCCGTGGGCTACACCTTC
CDR3aa: CASSANDGLPVGYTF

j_gene: TRBJ2-7
v_gene: TRBV6-5
d_gene: TRBD1
abundance: NA
CDR3nt: TGTGCCTCCGGGACAGCGACCTACGAGCAGTACTTC
CDR3aa: CASGTATYEQYF

j_gene: TRBJ1-5
v_gene: TRBV19
d_gene: TRBD1
abundance: NA
CDR3nt: TGTGCCACGGAGCCGGGACAGGGATATCAGCCCCAGCATTTT
CDR3aa: CATEPGQGYQPQHF

j_gene: TRBJ1-1
v_gene: TRBV7-9
d_gene: NA
abundance: NA
CDR3nt: TGTGCCAGCAGCTTAGGTAGGAACACTGAAGCTTTCTTT
CDR3aa: CASSLGRNTEAFF

j_gene: TRBJ2-3
v_gene: TRBV28
d_gene: TRBD2
abundance: NA
CDR3nt: TGTGCCAGCAGTTTAGGAGCCCTAGCGGGGGGCCTTGATACGCAGTATTTT
CDR3aa: CASSLGALAGGLDTQYF

j_gene: TRBJ1-3
v_gene: TRBV6-5
d_gene: NA
abundance: few
CDR3nt: TGTGCCAGCAGTTACTCTGGCGGGAGCTCTGGAAACACCATATATTTT
CDR3aa: CASSYSGGSSGNTIYF

j_gene: TRBJ1-2
v_gene: TRBV19
d_gene: NA
abundance: NA
CDR3nt: TGTGCCAGTAGGCGGGGGCAGGGCGAGTCCGATGGCTACACCTTC
CDR3aa: CASRRGQGESDGYTF

j_gene: TRBJ2-7
v_gene: TRBV10-1
d_gene: NA
abundance: NA
CDR3nt: TGCGCCAGCAGGCCTGAGTGTCTCCCTTTTCCCTACGAGCAGTACTTC
CDR3aa: CASRPECLPFPYEQYF

j_gene: TRBJ1-5
v_gene: TRBV20-1
d_gene: TRBD1
abundance: NA
CDR3nt: TGCAGTGCTAGTCCCGCGACAGGGGGGCAGCCCCAGCATTTT
CDR3aa: CSASPATGGQPQHF

j_gene: TRBJ2-1
v_gene: TRBV10-3
d_gene: TRBD1
abundance: NA
CDR3nt: TGTGCCATCAGCCCGGGACAGGGGATTTCCAATGAGCAGTTCTTC
CDR3aa: CAISPGQGISNEQFF